This T cell receptor (beta chain) was profiled in a study of vaccination and CD4 T cells after COVID-19. Looking at the study overall: Blood was drawn a median around 73 days post second dose, range 14 to 241. Overlapping spike peptides of SARS-CoV-2, HCoV-NL63, HCoV-OC43 and HCoV-229E stimulated the cells. Study-wide points: A relatively small number of convalescent patients were studied, and no early post-infection timepoints were included.

Turning to this clonotype: Its antigen is unidentified.

Per germline, CDR1 SEHNR and CDR2 FQNEAQ (reference sequence). The CDR3 totals 16 residues. An Oncomine TCR Beta short-read assay was used to sequence the DNA from cultured CD4+ T cells. It was cultured CD4+ T cells from which genomic DNA was extracted. Each CDR3 protein is one row after TCRdb ran MiXCR on the PCR reads. In the table there are some 7,000 distinct CDR3 sequences, 45% to 55% of which are singletons. Indicated treatment: 10-day PBMC culture with coronavirus spike peptide pools or control peptides (ViraFEST assay). An unexposed donor provided the CD4+ T cells, which were collected before the COVID-19 pandemic (2011-2018).

V and J are TRBV7-9 and TRBJ2-7; 12 bases fit TRBD1. The J call may be in error: the DNA end matches TRBJ2-5 better. This TCR was sampled from a human donor in good health. Sequenced: CD4+ T cells from blood, cultured in vitro. The CDR3 here is CASSLGDRGQQETQYF. CDR3 coding DNA: TGTGCCAGCAGCTTAGGGGACAGGGGGCAGCAAGAGACCCAGTACTTC.